The text below deals with one T cell receptor beta chain. Its antigen is not known. The study pooled second doses at about 4 or about 12 weeks. This CDR3 is built from 14 residues. Germline V gene sequence: CDR1 MDHEN, CDR2 SYDVKM. Germline trimming cut 6 bases from V and 4 bases from J; bases unmatched to any gene: 7. This sample was included in a study of T cell responses to AZD1222 COVID-19 vaccine. Broader study findings: Targeting of unmutated variant regions was reportedly seen in nearly half of spike-specific TCRs. CD4 TCRs covered the whole spike, strongest at regions 160-218 and 743-854.

Sequencing used immunoSEQ multiplex PCR; TCRdb keeps in-frame clones, though not all of them. Of some 280,000 clones in the sample, around 93% were seen once. The sequenced sample was peripheral blood, obtained 28 days after the second AZD1222 dose. This TCR was recovered from an adult who received the AZD1222 COVID-19 vaccine. This chain connects TRBV28 to TRBJ1-1; 8 bases match TRBD1. CDR3 in amino acids: CASSPGGAVTEAFF. The CDR3 DNA is TGTGCCAGCAGCCCAGGGGGCGCGGTCACTGAAGCTTTCTTT.